This TCR beta chain was sequenced during a study of control samples from healthy donors and cancer patients. Clones were sequenced by immunoSEQ multiplex PCR, and TCRdb holds only the in-frame ones, with some missing. The sample contains tens of thousands of clones, roughly 91% of which appear only once. Per the germline V gene, CDR1 is SGHNT and CDR2 is YENEEA. V was shortened by 1 base and J by 6 bases, with 16 bases between the two germline ends. The CDR3 has 15 amino acids. Material for sequencing was blood. The chain uses TRBV11-3 and TRBJ2-7; perhaps D is TRBD1 or TRBD2 (5 bases each). This TCR came from a young man in good health. CDR3 loop: CASSLGGTAVSEQYF. CDR3 bases: TGTGCCAGCAGCTTAGGAGGGACCGCCGTCTCCGAGCAGTACTTC.